This entry lists 22 T cell receptor beta chains sequenced from one sample in a study of blood T cell repertoires in COVID-19. Sequencing used immunoSEQ multiplex PCR; TCRdb keeps in-frame clones, though not all of them. Among more than 150,000 clones listed, 90% were seen once. What was sequenced was peripheral blood. Receptors originate from a man aged 45-60 years with acute or convalescent COVID-19.

In DNA, the CDR3 is TGTGCCAGCAGCCCAGGACAGAGTACGCAGTATTTT. Its translation is CASSPGQSTQYF. The chain couples TRBV5-6 to TRBJ2-3; TRBD1 might be the D (6 bases). Germline loops: CDR1 SGHDT, CDR2 YYEEEE. The CDR3 totals 12 residues. With 4 bases removed from V and 8 bases from J, the gap between germline ends came to 11 bases.

The J gene is TRBJ1-2, the V gene TRBV4-2, with 9 bases aligning to TRBD1. V gave up 5 bases and J gave up 8 bases; unmatched junction bases: 12. CDR3 length equals 15 residues. CDR1 LGHNA and CDR2 YNFKEQ come from the germline V gene. This chain's CDR3 is CASSKPGQGELGYTF. The CDR3 nucleotides are TGTGCCAGCAGCAAGCCGGGACAGGGAGAATTAGGCTACACCTTC.

The V call is TRBV7-8, the J call TRBJ1-4; TRBD1 matches 12 bases. The CDR3 is 18 residues long. Unmatched junction bases numbered 13, after V lost 4 bases and J lost 7 bases. The germline gives CDR1 SGHVS, CDR2 FQNEAQ. The CDR3 sequence is CASSSSGTGGAFGEKLFF. The CDR3, as DNA: TGTGCCAGCAGCTCGTCCGGGACAGGGGGCGCTTTTGGTGAAAAACTGTTTTTT. Full variable domain (outside the CDR3, taken from reference TRBV7-8 and TRBJ1-4): GAGVSQSPRYKVAKRGQDVALRCDPISGHVSLFWYQQALGQGPEFLTYFQNEAQLDKSGLPSDRFFAERPEGSVSTLKIQRTQQEDSAVYLCASSSSGTGGAFGEKLFFGSGTQLSVL.

This clone was seen a handful of times. This rearrangement joins TRBV3-1 (or the pseudogene TRBV3-2) to TRBJ2-4, with TRBD2 as a possible D gene (6 bases). The germline gives CDR1 LGHDT, CDR2 YNNKEL (reference sequence). V gave up 0 bases and J gave up 7 bases, with 13 bases separating them. The CDR3 length is 15 residues. The CDR3 DNA reads as TGTGCCAGCAGCCAAGATTTTGGAGGGTGGAACATTCAGTACTTC. Its protein product is CASSQDFGGWNIQYF.

The rearrangement uses TRBV28 and TRBJ2-3; D uncertain. Germline V gene sequence: CDR1 MDHEN, CDR2 SYDVKM. CDR3 length: 14 amino acids. Trimming took off 2 bases at V and 2 bases at J, with 8 bases between the two ends. The CDR3 spells CASSLPDITDTQYF. The CDR3 DNA is TGTGCCAGCAGTTTACCCGACATCACAGATACGCAGTATTTT.

The chain carries TRBV28 and TRBJ2-1, with 8 bases that match TRBD2. V lost 6 bases to trimming and J lost 6 bases; unmatched junction nucleotides: 7. Germline-derived CDR1 and CDR2 are MDHEN and SYDVKM. This CDR3 is built from 14 residues. The CDR3 loop is CASSSGGTVNEQFF. CDR3 in DNA: TGTGCCAGCAGCTCGGGGGGGACCGTCAATGAGCAGTTCTTC.

The rearrangement uses TRBV19 and TRBJ1-2; the D is unclear. This CDR3 region has 14 residues. Germline assignment: CDR1 LNHDA and CDR2 SQIVND (reference sequence). V was cut by 4 bases and J by 1 base, with 10 bases left in between. The CDR3 DNA sequence: TGTGCCAGTAGTACGTCAGTCTTTAACTATGGCTACACCTTC. Amino acid sequence: CASSTSVFNYGYTF.

This chain connects TRBV7-9 to TRBJ2-7; the D gene is possibly TRBD2 (5 bases). The CDR3 is made up of 16 amino acids. Trimming removed 5 bases from V and 3 bases from J, with 20 bases in between. Germline lookup yields CDR1 SEHNR and CDR2 FQNEAQ (reference sequence). CDR3 residues: CASSPPHGDRNYEQYF. The CDR3 DNA is TGTGCCAGCAGCCCACCCCACGGGGATAGGAACTACGAGCAGTACTTC.

This chain uses TRBV5-1 with TRBJ1-1; D is ambiguous. Germline lookup yields CDR1 SGHRS and CDR2 YFSETQ. Trimming removed 3 bases at V and 0 bases at J, with 12 bases between. This CDR3 is built from 15 residues. CDR3 coding DNA: TGCGCCAGCAGCTCGCAGCCCGGGGTGAACACTGAAGCTTTCTTT. Its translation is CASSSQPGVNTEAFF.

This rearrangement joins TRBV6-1 to TRBJ1-1; D unresolved. The CDR3 is 13 residues long. The V end lost 0 bases, the J end lost 0 bases, and 2 bases lay between the germline ends. CDR1 MNHNS and CDR2 SASEGT come from the germline V gene. CDR3 sequence reads: CASSEAMNTEAFF. CDR3 bases: TGTGCCAGCAGTGAAGCTATGAACACTGAAGCTTTCTTT.

The genes are TRBV3-1 (or the pseudogene TRBV3-2) and TRBJ1-2, with TRBD1 as a possible D gene (6 bases). Germline V CDR1 and CDR2: LGHDT, YNNKEL (reference sequence). The CDR3 extends over 14 amino acids. V was cut by 1 base and J by 4 bases, with 10 bases left in between. CDR3: CASSQVRTAYGYTF. CDR3 nucleotide sequence: TGTGCCAGCAGCCAAGTCCGGACAGCCTATGGCTACACCTTC.

In this sample, this clone turned up a few times. The rearrangement uses TRBV2 and TRBJ1-5, with 8 bases fitting TRBD1. V lost 6 bases, J lost 4 bases, and 11 bases stayed unmatched. CDR3 length: 16 residues. Germline assignment: CDR1 SNHLY and CDR2 FYNNEI. In DNA, the CDR3 is TGTGCCAGCAGAGCCCACAGGGGGAAAGGGAATCAGCCCCAGCATTTT. Protein sequence: CASRAHRGKGNQPQHF.

The chain joins TRBV2 to TRBJ2-3, with D possibly matching TRBD2 (6 bases). V was shortened by 3 bases and J by 1 base, with 14 bases between the two germline ends. The germline V gene encodes CDR1 SNHLY and CDR2 FYNNEI. This CDR3 spans 16 amino acids. CDR3 amino acids: CASSEIRRGGTDTQYF. The CDR3 coding sequence is TGTGCCAGCAGTGAGATCCGGCGGGGCGGCACAGATACGCAGTATTTT.

This rearrangement joins TRBV6-5 to TRBJ2-3; the D is unclear. V lost 6 bases and J 1 base, leaving 11 bases between the germline ends. Germline assignment: CDR1 MNHEY and CDR2 SVGAGI. The CDR3 runs to 14 residues. This chain's CDR3 is CASSLFQGTDTQYF. As DNA, the CDR3 is TGTGCCAGCAGCCTCTTTCAGGGCACAGATACGCAGTATTTT.

The V and J genes are TRBV7-8 and TRBJ1-6; D is perhaps TRBD1 (6 bases). The V gene lost 5 bases and the J gene lost 4 bases, with 12 bases spanning the gap. The germline gives CDR1 SGHVS, CDR2 FQNEAQ. The CDR3 length is 15 residues. CDR3 loop: CASSPRQDYNSPLHF. CDR3 bases: TGTGCCAGCAGCCCCCGACAGGATTATAATTCACCCCTCCACTTT.

This chain uses TRBV20-1 with TRBJ2-2, with D unclear. The CDR3 is 13 residues long. The V end lost 3 bases, the J end lost 1 base, and 6 bases lay between the germline ends. Germline CDR1 reads DFQATT; CDR2 reads SNEGSKA (reference sequence). In DNA, the CDR3 is TGCAGTGCTAGTGCCGGGAACACCGGGGAGCTGTTTTTT. Encoded protein: CSASAGNTGELFF.

This chain links TRBV27 with TRBJ1-1; no definite D call. V was trimmed by 4 bases and J by 0 bases, leaving 6 bases between them. The CDR3 has 13 amino acids. Germline values: CDR1 MNHEY, CDR2 SMNVEV (reference sequence). The CDR3 spells CASSYKLNTEAFF. The CDR3 bases are TGTGCCAGCAGTTATAAGCTGAACACTGAAGCTTTCTTT.

This clone was recorded only once. J is TRBJ1-2 and V is TRBV6-5; 9 nucleotides agree with TRBD1. This CDR3 spans 16 amino acids. V trimming: 0 bases; J trimming: 0 bases; junction bases outside the gene matches: 2. Germline V gene sequence: CDR1 MNHEY, CDR2 SVGAGI. In DNA form, the CDR3 reads TGTGCCAGCAGTTACTCAACAGGGGGCCCTAACTATGGCTACACCTTC. Protein product: CASSYSTGGPNYGYTF.

The CDR3 nucleotides read TGTGCCATCAGTGAGTCAAACGCGGCCGTCGTCGCCTACAATGAGCAGTTCTTC. It specifies CAISESNAAVVAYNEQFF. The V gene is TRBV10-3, the J gene TRBJ2-1, with D hard to call. Deletions cut 0 bases from V and 2 bases from J, with 17 bases between. CDR3 length: 18 amino acids. CDR1 is ENHRY and CDR2 is SYGVKD in the germline V gene.

V and J are TRBV4-1 and TRBJ2-7; TRBD1 agrees at 9 bases. After removal of 3 bases from V and 5 bases from J, the junction contained 8 bases not matched to a gene. CDR1 and CDR2 from the germline V gene are MGHRA and YSYEKL. The CDR3 is made up of 15 amino acids. In DNA form, the CDR3 reads TGCGCCAGCAGCCACTCCGGGACAGGGCGCCACGAGCAGTACTTC. This encodes CASSHSGTGRHEQYF.

V is TRBV7-2 and J is TRBJ2-7; D unclear. Germline loops: CDR1 SGHTA, CDR2 FQGNSA. V was shortened by 5 bases and J by 3 bases, with 14 bases between the two germline ends. The CDR3 has 14 residues. DNA for the CDR3: TGTGCCAGCAGCCGGAGCCCGCTCGACTACGAGCAGTACGTC. Translating it yields CASSRSPLDYEQYV.

The chain has TRBV7-9 and TRBJ1-1, with D possibly matching TRBD1 (6 bases). CDR1 and CDR2 from the germline V gene are SEHNR and FQNEAQ (reference sequence). Trimming shortened V by 4 bases and J by 2 bases, and 14 bases separated the two germline ends. This CDR3 has 15 residues. The CDR3 bases are TGTGCCAGCAGCTCCCGTAGGGGGTCTAACACTGAAGCTTTCTTT. Its protein is CASSSRRGSNTEAFF. Full variable domain (outside the CDR3, taken from reference TRBV7-9 and TRBJ1-1): DTGVSQNPRHKITKRGQNVTFRCDPISEHNRLYWYRQTLGQGPEFLTYFQNEAQLEKSRLLSDRFSAERPKGSFSTLEIQRTEQGDSAMYLCASSSRRGSNTEAFFGQGTRLTVV.